This TCR beta chain comes out of a study of cytomegalovirus exposure and HLA in healthy donors. The PCR used 60 Vbeta and 13 Jbeta primers. The data were produced by immunoSEQ multiplex PCR, yet TCRdb's version contains in-frame clones alone and is incomplete. The data show about 93,000 clones, with approximately 83% seen just once and under 4% held by the top ten. The germline V gene encodes CDR1 SGHNT and CDR2 YYREEE (reference sequence). The CDR3 is 15 residues long. Trimming cost V 2 bases and J 0 bases, with 9 bases left between them. The gene calls are TRBV5-4 and TRBJ1-3; possibly TRBD1 for D (6 bases). Material: PBMCs. This TCR came from a middle-aged man in good health and CMV-seronegative. The CDR3 loop reads CASSFTTGSGNTIYF. CDR3 coding DNA: TGTGCCAGCAGCTTTACGACAGGCTCTGGAAACACCATATATTTT.